This T cell receptor (beta chain) was sequenced during a study of blood T cell repertoires in COVID-19. Turning to the study itself: COVID-19 samples collected from the United States, Italy and Spain covered acute and convalescent phases. PBMCs, B-cell-depleted T cells, or T cells were the source of the cDNA or gDNA that made up the material.

The germline V gene encodes CDR1 SGHRS and CDR2 YFSETQ. The V end was cut by 0 bases, the J end by 0 bases, with 10 bases between. This CDR3 has 16 amino acids. How the authors handled the data: Amplification of reference gene primers provided the estimated nucleated cell counts. The assay was immunoSEQ multiplex PCR, and TCRdb's table has in-frame clones only and misses some. Clonal size and the V and J genes are those of that table, whereas D and trimming came from the DNA. The sample contains about 180,000 clones, roughly 86% of which appear only once. The V gene is TRBV5-1, the J gene TRBJ2-4; D might be TRBD1 (6 bases). Sequencing input: peripheral blood. The TCR originated in a woman aged 25 to 39 with active or convalescent COVID-19. The CDR3 nucleotides are TGCGCCAGCAGCTTGGGGACAGATCAAGCCAAAAACATTCAGTACTTC. It specifies CASSLGTDQAKNIQYF. Looking up the rest from reference TRBV5-1 and TRBJ2-4 gives the full variable domain: KAGVTQTPRYLIKTRGQQVTLSCSPISGHRSVSWYQQTPGQGLQFLFEYFSETQRNKGNFPGRFSGRQFSNSRSEMNVSTLELGDSALYLCASSLGTDQAKNIQYFGAGTRLSVL.